One sample yielded the 21 T cell receptor beta chains listed below, sequenced in a study of cytomegalovirus exposure and HLA in healthy donors. PCR used 60 Vbeta primers and 13 Jbeta primers. Sequenced by immunoSEQ multiplex PCR; TCRdb stores in-frame clones only, minus some. Altogether 100,000 to 150,000 clones are present, roughly three quarters being singletons, with the ten largest covering over 1.5%. The specimen was PBMCs. The receptors derive from a middle-aged woman in good health and CMV-seronegative.

This clone was seen only a few times. This chain connects TRBV7-9 to TRBJ1-2; D is ambiguous. The germline V gene has CDR1 SEHNR and CDR2 FQNEAQ (reference sequence). The CDR3 length is 11 residues. V lost 4 bases, J lost 8 bases, and 8 bases lay in between. CDR3 bases: TGTGCCAGCAGCTCGACACGGGGCTACACCTTC. This codes for CASSSTRGYTF. The variable domain in full, completed from reference TRBV7-9 and TRBJ1-2, reads DTGVSQNPRHKITKRGQNVTFRCDPISEHNRLYWYRQTLGQGPEFLTYFQNEAQLEKSRLLSDRFSAERPKGSFSTLEIQRTEQGDSAMYLCASSSTRGYTFGSGTRLTVV.

The chain combines TRBV19 with TRBJ1-5; no clear D gene. Germline V gene lookup returns CDR1 LNHDA and CDR2 SQIVND (reference sequence). V shed 9 bases and J shed 3 bases, with 6 bases lying between them. This CDR3 comprises 11 residues. This chain's CDR3 is CASGPNQPQHF. DNA for the CDR3: TGTGCCAGCGGTCCCAATCAGCCCCAGCATTTT.

This clone appeared a few times. The genes are TRBV27 and TRBJ2-7; 7 bases match TRBD1. Germline CDR1 MNHEY, CDR2 SMNVEV (reference sequence). Losses at the gene ends were 5 bases for V and 3 bases for J; bases not matched to a gene: 7. This CDR3 is built from 14 residues. CDR3 bases: TGTGCCAGCAGTATACAGGGGCCGAACTACGAGCAGTACTTC. Translated: CASSIQGPNYEQYF.

The table lists this clone with a count of one. This rearrangement joins TRBV30 to TRBJ1-1; D is ambiguous. V was cut by 1 base and J by 8 bases, with 8 bases left in between. The CDR3 runs 11 residues. Germline V gene lookup returns CDR1 GTSNPN and CDR2 SVGIG (reference sequence). CDR3 coding DNA: TGTGCCTGGAGTGGAGGCGCCGAAGCTTTCTTT. Translation gives CAWSGGAEAFF.

This CDR3 is CSVDAGTEAFF. CDR3 nucleotide sequence: TGCAGCGTTGACGCGGGCACTGAAGCTTTCTTT. The chain joins TRBV29-1 to TRBJ1-1, with D uncertain. V was clipped by 3 bases and J by 4 bases, with 6 bases between them. Germline V lookup: CDR1 SQVTM, CDR2 ANQGSEA. The CDR3 runs 11 residues.

J is TRBJ1-1 and V is TRBV7-9, with a tentative D call TRBD1 (5 bases). This CDR3 comprises 15 residues. The V and J ends lost 3 bases and 1 base respectively, with 12 bases between them. Germline-derived CDR1 and CDR2 are SEHNR and FQNEAQ (reference sequence). CDR3 bases: TGTGCCAGCAGCTTCCCCAGGGTGGGGAACACTGAAGCTTTCTTT. Its translation: CASSFPRVGNTEAFF.

This sequence joins TRBV14 and TRBJ2-3; possibly TRBD2 for D (5 bases). The CDR3 sequence is 16 residues long. Germline V CDR1 and CDR2: SGHDN, FVKESK. V lost 1 base and J 0 bases, leaving 11 bases between the germline ends. CDR3 amino acids: CASSQGPGSSTDTQYF. The CDR3 coding sequence is TGTGCCAGCAGCCAAGGGCCGGGGTCAAGCACAGATACGCAGTATTTT. Variable domain in full (rest from reference TRBV14 and TRBJ2-3): EAGVTQFPSHSVIEKGQTVTLRCDPISGHDNLYWYRRVMGKEIKFLLHFVKESKQDESGMPNNRFLAERTGGTYSTLKVQPAELEDSGVYFCASSQGPGSSTDTQYFGPGTRLTVL.

This clone turned up a few times. The chain joins TRBV19 to TRBJ1-5; D might be TRBD1 (6 bases). This CDR3 region has 13 residues. Trimming cost V 10 bases and J 3 bases, with 13 bases left between them. Germline V lookup: CDR1 LNHDA, CDR2 SQIVND (reference sequence). The CDR3 coding sequence is TGTGCCATTCAGAGGGGGTACAATCAGCCCCAGCATTTT. Protein product: CAIQRGYNQPQHF.

V and J are TRBV5-6 and TRBJ2-5; 11 positions match TRBD2. TRBJ2-7 explains the end of the DNA better; the J call may be wrong. The CDR3 extends over 15 amino acids. CDR1 and CDR2 from the germline V gene are SGHDT and YYEEEE. CDR3 in DNA: TGTGCCAGCACCTCACTAGCGGGAGTCAGATACGAGCAGTACTTC. Protein: CASTSLAGVRYEQYF.

The sample holds one count of this clone. The J gene is TRBJ2-7, the V gene TRBV19; TRBD1 agrees at 9 bases. The CDR3 contains 12 residues. V gave up 9 bases and J gave up 4 bases; unmatched junction bases: 4. Germline CDR1 is LNHDA and CDR2 is SQIVND (reference sequence). This chain's CDR3 is CASGTGLYEQYF. DNA of the CDR3: TGTGCCAGCGGGACAGGGCTATACGAGCAGTACTTC.

The V gene is TRBV5-1, the J gene TRBJ2-1, with D possibly TRBD2 on 6 matching bases. V dropped 2 bases and J dropped 1 base, with 13 bases sitting between them. The CDR3 has 16 amino acids. Germline CDR1 reads SGHRS; CDR2 reads YFSETQ. CDR3 in amino acids: CASSFMERESYNEQFF. For the CDR3, the DNA is TGCGCCAGCAGCTTCATGGAACGGGAGTCCTACAATGAGCAGTTCTTC.

V and J are TRBV7-9 and TRBJ2-7, with D perhaps TRBD1 (5 bases). The germline V gene encodes CDR1 SEHNR and CDR2 FQNEAQ (reference sequence). V lost 5 bases and J lost 5, with 16 bases in between. This CDR3 is built from 14 residues. CDR3 bases: TGTGCCAGCAGCCCACTAACACAGGACCACGAGCAGTACTTC. The encoded protein is CASSPLTQDHEQYF.

The CDR3 spells CASSFGGEAEQYF. In nucleotides, the CDR3 is TGTGCCAGCAGCTTCGGGGGAGAGGCCGAGCAGTACTTC. The chain has TRBV7-3 and TRBJ2-7; weak D call: TRBD2 (6 bases). CDR1 SGHTA and CDR2 FQGTGA come from the germline V gene. The CDR3 extends over 13 amino acids. V was pared by 3 bases and J by 6 bases, with 12 bases between. The whole variable domain, remainder taken from reference TRBV7-3 and TRBJ2-7, is GAGVSQTPSNKVTEKGKYVELRCDPISGHTALYWYRQSLGQGPEFLIYFQGTGAADDSGLPNDRFFAVRPEGSVSTLKIQRTERGDSAVYLCASSFGGEAEQYFGPGTRLTVT.

The chain carries TRBV19 and TRBJ2-1; TRBD2 matches 12 bases. CDR1 LNHDA and CDR2 SQIVND come from the germline V gene (reference sequence). J gave up 3 bases and V 4 bases, and 1 base lay outside the gene matches. The CDR3 length is 15 residues. In DNA form, the CDR3 reads TGTGCCAGTAGTAGGGGACTAGCGGGCTACAATGAGCAGTTCTTC. Residues: CASSRGLAGYNEQFF. Together with reference TRBV19 and TRBJ2-1, the CDR3 gives the full variable domain: DGGITQSPKYLFRKEGQNVTLSCEQNLNHDAMYWYRQDPGQGLRLIYYSQIVNDFQKGDIAEGYSVSREKKESFPLTVTSAQKNPTAFYLCASSRGLAGYNEQFFGPGTRLTVL.

The V gene is TRBV6-6, the J gene TRBJ2-5, with TRBD2 identical over 9 bases. Germline CDR1 MNHNY, CDR2 SVGAGI (reference sequence). The ends lost 5 bases at V and 2 bases at J; junction bases unmatched: 3. The CDR3 spans 14 residues. CDR3 loop: CASSTSGGQETQYF. CDR3 DNA sequence: TGTGCCAGCAGTACCAGCGGGGGGCAAGAGACCCAGTACTTC.

This clone has more than one count but fewer than ten. At one of its ends the junction is not consistent with the germline gene, which may arise from a read error. V is TRBV10-3 and J is TRBJ2-4; D not resolved. Germline-derived CDR1 and CDR2 are ENHRY and SYGVKD. This CDR3 comprises 13 residues. CDR3 protein: CAISDSTKNSQYF. The CDR3 DNA reads TGTGCCATCAGTGATTCGACCAAAAACAGTCAGTACTTC.

CDR3 DNA sequence: TGTGCCAGCAGTGGGGGGGGCCCCACAGATACGCAGTATTTT. Translated: CASSGGGPTDTQYF. The rearrangement links TRBV6-1 to TRBJ2-3; TRBD2 is a possible D gene (7 bases). In germline, CDR1 is MNHNS, CDR2 SASEGT. Trimming pared 4 bases from V and 2 bases from J, leaving 10 bases between. CDR3 length equals 14 residues.

The rearrangement uses TRBV6-5 and TRBJ2-5, with 7 bases aligning to TRBD1. J was trimmed by 1 base and V by 2 bases; bases with no gene match: 1. The CDR3 length is 14 residues. From germline, CDR1 is MNHEY and CDR2 SVGAGI. This chain's CDR3 is CASSYRDSQETQYF. Written as DNA, the CDR3 is TGTGCCAGCAGTTACCGGGACAGCCAAGAGACCCAGTACTTC.

The chain employs TRBV7-2 and TRBJ2-3, with 10 bases matching TRBD2. Germline V lookup: CDR1 SGHTA, CDR2 FQGNSA. The trim removed 3 bases at V and 2 bases at J, leaving 2 bases unmatched. The CDR3 covers 15 residues. Written as DNA, the CDR3 is TGTGCCAGCAGCTTTAGCGGGGGGCTCACAGATACGCAGTATTTT. Protein product: CASSFSGGLTDTQYF.

The J gene is TRBJ2-6, the V gene TRBV12-5; possible D gene TRBD2, 5 bases. Trimming cost V 3 bases and J 1 base, with 10 bases left between them. CDR3 length: 16 amino acids. Germline V gene lookup returns CDR1 LGHNT and CDR2 FRNRAP. CDR3: CASGLDPGSGANVLTF. The CDR3 DNA is TGTGCTAGTGGTTTAGATCCGGGGTCTGGGGCCAACGTCCTGACTTTC.

The rearrangement uses TRBV5-4 and TRBJ2-3; 14 bases fit TRBD2. The CDR3 length is 19 residues. The V gene end was trimmed by 4 bases and the J gene end by 1 base; junction bases not matched to a gene: 11. In germline, CDR1 is SGHNT, CDR2 YYREEE (reference sequence). CDR3 in DNA: TGTGCCAGCAGCGTCCTAGGGACTAGCGGGGGCAGGGGCACAGATACGCAGTATTTT. This codes for CASSVLGTSGGRGTDTQYF.